Shown below are 17 T cell receptor beta chains from a single sample sequenced in a study of T cells expressing NK-cell markers. TCRdb reprocessed the 5' RACE reads, with one entry per CDR3 protein and no DNA. This repertoire includes 200,000 to 300,000 distinct CDR3 sequences. The sample was blood T cells: a sorted CD56 or NKG2C T cell subset, CD4+ or CD8+ T cells, or bulk PBMC T cells (not recorded which). The source is a woman between 18 and 69 years old in good health.

V is TRBV15 and J is TRBJ2-2; the TCRdb call, TRBD1, lacks DNA for checking. Germline V gene sequence: CDR1 LNHNV, CDR2 YYDKDF (reference sequence). This CDR3 region has 15 residues. This CDR3 reads CATSRVRGGTGELFF.

This chain connects TRBV12-3 or TRBV12-4 to TRBJ2-5; there is no DNA to check the TCRdb D call of TRBD1. CDR3 length equals 14 residues. The CDR3 protein is CASSPPRGRETQYF.

The rearrangement links TRBV6-4 to TRBJ2-6; with no DNA, the TCRdb D assignment of TRBD1 cannot be verified. The CDR3 sequence is 14 residues long. Germline V gene data show CDR1 as MRHNA and CDR2 as SNTAGT. CDR3 residues: CASSAGQGHGVLTF.

The J gene is TRBJ2-6, the V gene TRBV7-2. This CDR3 spans 16 amino acids. Germline V CDR1 and CDR2: SGHTA, FQGNSA. The CDR3 loop reads CASSLVAGPGANVLTF.

J is TRBJ1-1 and V is TRBV5-5. The CDR3 extends over 14 amino acids. Looked up from germline, CDR1 is SGHKS and CDR2 is YYEKEE (reference sequence). CDR3 sequence reads: CASSLLWSHTEAFF. The complete variable domain, with remaining parts taken from reference TRBV5-5 and TRBJ1-1, reads DAGVTQSPTHLIKTRGQQVTLRCSPISGHKSVSWYQQVLGQGPQFIFQYYEKEERGRGNFPDRFSARQFPNYSSELNVNALLLGDSALYLCASSLLWSHTEAFFGQGTRLTVV.

This rearrangement joins TRBV20-1 to TRBJ2-1; TCRdb names TRBD1, which stays unverified in the absence of DNA. The CDR3 sequence is 12 residues long. Germline CDR1 and CDR2: DFQATT and SNEGSKA (reference sequence). The CDR3 reads CSARAPGKGQFF.

The chain links TRBV20-1 to TRBJ2-1; TCRdb designates TRBD2, a call that cannot be tested without DNA. Germline loops: CDR1 DFQATT, CDR2 SNEGSKA (reference sequence). CDR3 length equals 15 residues. CDR3 protein: CSAVAGSSSYNEQFF.

This sequence joins TRBV6-4 and TRBJ2-2; TCRdb selects TRBD2, and the lack of DNA leaves this call unchecked. Germline-derived CDR1 and CDR2 are MRHNA and SNTAGT. CDR3 length: 19 residues. The CDR3 sequence is CASKVGSERGSPNTGELFF.

The J gene is TRBJ1-1, the V gene TRBV18; TCRdb's D call, TRBD1, is unchecked because there is no DNA. Germline-derived CDR1 and CDR2 are KGHSH and LQKENI. The CDR3 totals 15 residues. CDR3 sequence: CASSPTTGANTEAFF.

The chain recombines TRBV5-6 with TRBJ2-3. Germline V lookup: CDR1 SGHDT, CDR2 YYEEEE. The CDR3 totals 16 residues. This CDR3 reads CASSLVQLATRDTQYF.

This CDR3 is CASSSQLAGDNEQFF. The chain joins TRBV7-2 to TRBJ2-1; there is no DNA to check the TCRdb D call of TRBD2. Germline V gives CDR1 SGHTA, CDR2 FQGNSA. The CDR3 contains 15 residues.

The chain links TRBV6-1 to TRBJ1-4; the TCRdb call, TRBD1, lacks DNA for checking. The CDR3 runs to 14 residues. Germline-derived CDR1 and CDR2 are MNHNS and SASEGT. Here the CDR3 reads CASRIRVGNEKLFF.

J is TRBJ1-5 and V is TRBV29-1. This CDR3 region has 12 residues. Germline assignment: CDR1 SQVTM and CDR2 ANQGSEA. CDR3 in amino acids: CSVGFSNQPQHF.

V usage is TRBV29-1 and J usage is TRBJ1-4; TCRdb picks TRBD1, but there is no DNA to check that call. The germline V gene encodes CDR1 SQVTM and CDR2 ANQGSEA. The CDR3 has 11 residues. CDR3: CSTGGGEKLFF. The full variable domain, in which reference TRBV29-1 and TRBJ1-4 provide the parts outside the CDR3, is SAVISQKPSRDICQRGTSLTIQCQVDSQVTMMFWYRQQPGQSLTLIATANQGSEATYESGFVIDKFPISRPNLTFSTLTVSNMSPEDSSIYLCSTGGGEKLFFGSGTQLSVL.

The rearrangement links TRBV14 to TRBJ1-1; TCRdb calls TRBD1, which cannot be checked without DNA. Germline assignment: CDR1 SGHDN and CDR2 FVKESK. The CDR3 has 13 amino acids. CDR3 sequence: CASKTGVNTEAFF.

The chain is built from TRBV6-5 and TRBJ2-1; TCRdb reports TRBD2, a call that lacks DNA to check it against. The length of the CDR3 is 16 residues. Germline-derived CDR1 and CDR2 are MNHEY and SVGAGI. The CDR3 spells CASSYGGLAGYNEQFF.

This chain connects TRBV28 to TRBJ1-3; the TCRdb D gene call, TRBD1, has no DNA to confirm it. The CDR3 contains 15 residues. Germline CDR1 reads MDHEN; CDR2 reads SYDVKM. The CDR3 region is CASRPDRARKNTIYF.